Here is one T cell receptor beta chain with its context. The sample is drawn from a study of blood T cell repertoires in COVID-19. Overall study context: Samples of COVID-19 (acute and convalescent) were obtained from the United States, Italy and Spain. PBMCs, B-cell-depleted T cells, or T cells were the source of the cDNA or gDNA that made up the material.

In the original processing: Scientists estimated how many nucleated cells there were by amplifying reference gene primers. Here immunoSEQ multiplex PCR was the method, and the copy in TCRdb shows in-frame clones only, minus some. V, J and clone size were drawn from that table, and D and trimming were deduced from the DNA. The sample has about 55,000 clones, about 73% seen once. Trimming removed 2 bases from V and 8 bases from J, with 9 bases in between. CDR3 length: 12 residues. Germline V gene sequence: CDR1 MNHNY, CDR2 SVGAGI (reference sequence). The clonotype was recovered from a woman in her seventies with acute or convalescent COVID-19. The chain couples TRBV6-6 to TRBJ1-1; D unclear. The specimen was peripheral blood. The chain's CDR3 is CASSYADSEAFF. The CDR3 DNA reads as TGTGCCAGCAGTTACGCGGACTCGGAAGCTTTCTTT.